This T cell receptor beta chain was documented in a study of control samples from healthy donors and cancer patients. Sequencing used immunoSEQ multiplex PCR; TCRdb keeps in-frame clones, though not all of them. Counted here are 160,000 or so clones, roughly 94% occurring once; the ten biggest clones make up 13% to 15%. The CDR3 has 14 amino acids. The V end was cut by 0 bases, the J end by 5 bases, with 11 bases between. Germline V gene lookup returns CDR1 SGDLS and CDR2 YYNGEE. The TCR was taken from a man aged 60 to 75 with colorectal cancer. The rearrangement links TRBV9 to TRBJ1-1; tentative D call: TRBD1 (6 bases). Material: PBMCs. DNA for the CDR3: TGTGCCAGCAGCGTAGACGTGAGGGGGACTGAAGCTTTCTTT. This encodes CASSVDVRGTEAFF.